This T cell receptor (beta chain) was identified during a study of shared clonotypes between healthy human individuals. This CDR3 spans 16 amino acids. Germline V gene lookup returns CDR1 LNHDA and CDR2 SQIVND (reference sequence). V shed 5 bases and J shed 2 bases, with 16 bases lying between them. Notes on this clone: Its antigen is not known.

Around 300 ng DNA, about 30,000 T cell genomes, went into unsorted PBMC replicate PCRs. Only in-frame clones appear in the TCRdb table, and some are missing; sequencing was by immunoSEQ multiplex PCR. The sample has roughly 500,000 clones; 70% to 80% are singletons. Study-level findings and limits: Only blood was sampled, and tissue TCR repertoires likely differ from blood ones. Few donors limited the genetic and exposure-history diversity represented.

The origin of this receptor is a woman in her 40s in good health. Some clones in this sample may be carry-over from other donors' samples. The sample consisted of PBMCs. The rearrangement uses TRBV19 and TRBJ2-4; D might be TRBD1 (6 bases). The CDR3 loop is CASSHGWGRTKNIQYF. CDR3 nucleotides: TGTGCCAGTAGTCACGGGTGGGGGCGAACCAAAAACATTCAGTACTTC. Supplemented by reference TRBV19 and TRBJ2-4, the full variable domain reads DGGITQSPKYLFRKEGQNVTLSCEQNLNHDAMYWYRQDPGQGLRLIYYSQIVNDFQKGDIAEGYSVSREKKESFPLTVTSAQKNPTAFYLCASSHGWGRTKNIQYFGAGTRLSVL.